This T cell receptor beta chain was obtained from a study of blood T cell repertoires in COVID-19. Looking at the study overall: Symptom resolution, clearance, or two negative PCRs marked donors in Cohort 3 as recovered.

From germline, CDR1 is SGHNT and CDR2 YENEEA. The CDR3 totals 14 residues. V dropped 1 base and J dropped 5 bases, with 12 bases sitting between them. Repertoires were generated with immunoSEQ multiplex PCR, while TCRdb's copy carries only in-frame clones and drops some. The table has a few hundred thousand clones, more than 70% seen once; the top ten hold 2%. This chain uses TRBV11-3 with TRBJ2-7; perhaps TRBD2 as D (7 bases). The sample taken for sequencing was PBMCs or T cells enriched from blood (not recorded which). The sequence derives from a woman in her sixties in a cohort exposed to, infected with or recovered from COVID-19 (not recorded which). The CDR3 sequence: CASSLGQAGDEQYF. The CDR3 bases are TGTGCCAGCAGCTTAGGACAGGCGGGGGACGAGCAGTACTTC.